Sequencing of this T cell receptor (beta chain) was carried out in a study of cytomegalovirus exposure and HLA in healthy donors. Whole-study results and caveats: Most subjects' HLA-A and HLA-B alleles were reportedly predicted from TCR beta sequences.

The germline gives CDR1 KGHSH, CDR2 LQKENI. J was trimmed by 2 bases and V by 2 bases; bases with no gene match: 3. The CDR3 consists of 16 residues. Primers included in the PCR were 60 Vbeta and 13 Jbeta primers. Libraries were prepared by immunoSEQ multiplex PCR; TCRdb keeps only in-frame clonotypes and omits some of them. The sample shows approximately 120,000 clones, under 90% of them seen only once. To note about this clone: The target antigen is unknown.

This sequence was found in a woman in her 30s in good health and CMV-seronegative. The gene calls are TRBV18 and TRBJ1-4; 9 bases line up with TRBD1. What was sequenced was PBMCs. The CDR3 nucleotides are TGTGCCAGCTCACCAACAACAGGGGGCACTAATGAAAAACTGTTTTTT. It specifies CASSPTTGGTNEKLFF.